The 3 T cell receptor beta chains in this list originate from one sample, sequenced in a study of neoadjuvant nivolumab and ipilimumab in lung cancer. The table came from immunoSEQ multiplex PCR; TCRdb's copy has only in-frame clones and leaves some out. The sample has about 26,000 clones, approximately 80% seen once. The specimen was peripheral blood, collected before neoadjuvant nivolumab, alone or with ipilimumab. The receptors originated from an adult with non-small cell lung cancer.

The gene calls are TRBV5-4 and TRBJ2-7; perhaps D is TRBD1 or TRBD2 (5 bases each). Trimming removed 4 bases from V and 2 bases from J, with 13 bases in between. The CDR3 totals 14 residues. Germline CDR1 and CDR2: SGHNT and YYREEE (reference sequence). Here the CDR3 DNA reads TGTGCCAGCAGCGGGGACCCAGGCACCTACGAGCAGTACTTC. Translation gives CASSGDPGTYEQYF.

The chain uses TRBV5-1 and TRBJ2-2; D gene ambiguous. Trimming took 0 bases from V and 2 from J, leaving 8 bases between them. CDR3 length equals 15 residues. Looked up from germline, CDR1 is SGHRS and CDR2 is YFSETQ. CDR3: CASSLGGSNTGELFF. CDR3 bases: TGCGCCAGCAGCTTGGGGGGTTCCAACACCGGGGAGCTGTTTTTT.

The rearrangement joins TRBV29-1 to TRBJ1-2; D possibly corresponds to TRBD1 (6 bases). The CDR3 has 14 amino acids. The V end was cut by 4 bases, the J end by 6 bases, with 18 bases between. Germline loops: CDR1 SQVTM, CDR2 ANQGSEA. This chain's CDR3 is CSVGGSDSLHGYTF. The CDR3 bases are TGCAGCGTTGGGGGATCGGACAGTCTACATGGCTACACCTTC. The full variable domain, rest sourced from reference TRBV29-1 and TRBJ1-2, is SAVISQKPSRDICQRGTSLTIQCQVDSQVTMMFWYRQQPGQSLTLIATANQGSEATYESGFVIDKFPISRPNLTFSTLTVSNMSPEDSSIYLCSVGGSDSLHGYTFGSGTRLTVV.